Each of the 27 T cell receptor beta chains below was sequenced from the same sample in a study of Ad26.COV2.S vaccination and SARS-CoV-2 variants (dated by TCRdb to the early 2020s). Library construction relied on the immunoSEQ multiplex PCR assay. This immuneACCESS table, as held by TCRdb, lists in-frame sequences with V and J called but not all clones. Of the missing ones, under half trace to an unresolved V gene in checked studies; the others have no known cause. The sample records hundreds of thousands of clones, about 90% of which are singletons. The ten largest clones represent over 1.3% of the sample. The treatment or condition label, read with the paper, signifies: 15 to 20 received Ad26.COV2.S at low or high dose, single or two shots; roughly 5 received placebo; per-sample allocation not given. For vaccine and placebo recipients, repertoires were sequenced using samples collected on day 63 after the first injection.

The sample in question was peripheral blood, obtained in a trial of Ad26.COV2.S vaccine versus placebo. These receptors originate from a person aged 18 to 59 who received the Ad26.COV2.S COVID-19 vaccine or a placebo.

About this clone: One end of the junction varies from germline; a read error may be responsible. CDR3 amino acids: CASREGDRVYGYTF. In DNA, the CDR3 is TGTGCCAGCAGGGAAGGGGACAGGGTCTATGGCTACACCTTC. The chain employs TRBV6-1 and TRBJ1-2; 9 nucleotides line up with TRBD1. CDR1 is MNHNS, CDR2 SASEGT, per germline. The CDR3 runs to 14 residues.

The rearrangement uses TRBV12-3 or TRBV12-4 and TRBJ2-5, with TRBD1 as a possible D gene (7 bases). The CDR3 runs 13 residues. Between the trimmed V and J ends, which lost 6 bases and 2 bases, there was a span of 10 bases. The CDR3 nucleotides are TGTGCCAGCAGGCGGGGACAGCAAGAGACCCAGTACTTC. It codes for CASRRGQQETQYF.

This sequence joins TRBV15 and TRBJ2-2, with D tentatively TRBD1 (6 bases). In germline, CDR1 is LNHNV, CDR2 YYDKDF (reference sequence). V lost 0 bases and J lost 6, with 8 bases in between. The CDR3 runs to 14 residues. The CDR3 nucleotides are TGTGCCACCAGCAGAGACAGGGGTGCCGGGGAGCTGTTTTTT. This codes for CATSRDRGAGELFF.

The V call is TRBV6-2 or TRBV6-3, the J call TRBJ2-1, with TRBD2 matching over 13 bases. The germline V gene has CDR1 MNHEY and CDR2 SVGEGT. The CDR3 is made up of 15 amino acids. The V segment lost 4 bases and the J segment 9 bases; nucleotides outside the gene matches: 6. This CDR3 reads CASSLLAGGPTEQFF. The CDR3 nucleotides are TGTGCCAGCAGTTTACTAGCGGGGGGGCCCACTGAGCAGTTCTTC.

The chain carries TRBV9 and TRBJ2-7; 11 nucleotides match TRBD1. This CDR3 region has 15 residues. Germline-derived CDR1 and CDR2 are SGDLS and YYNGEE. Unmatched junction bases numbered 2, after V lost 0 bases and J lost 3 bases. CDR3 nucleotide sequence: TGTGCCAGCAGCGTAGCCGGGACAGGGGGCTACGAGCAGTACTTC. Translation: CASSVAGTGGYEQYF. Complete variable domain (other parts from reference TRBV9 and TRBJ2-7): DSGVTQTPKHLITATGQRVTLRCSPRSGDLSVYWYQQSLDQGLQFLIQYYNGEERAKGNILERFSAQQFPDLHSELNLSSLELGDSALYFCASSVAGTGGYEQYFGPGTRLTVT.

The V gene is TRBV5-1, the J gene TRBJ2-3; D is unresolved. V was trimmed by 4 bases and J by 1 base, leaving 16 bases between them. The CDR3 is made up of 16 amino acids. In germline, CDR1 is SGHRS, CDR2 YFSETQ. This CDR3 reads CASSLYSTFRTDTQYF. The CDR3 coding sequence is TGCGCCAGCAGCCTATACAGCACTTTCCGCACAGATACGCAGTATTTT.

The V call is TRBV3-1 (or the pseudogene TRBV3-2), the J call TRBJ2-7; D is perhaps TRBD2 (5 bases). Germline CDR1 is LGHDT and CDR2 is YNNKEL (reference sequence). The CDR3 contains 14 residues. The V end was cut by 4 bases, the J end by 8 bases, with 18 bases between. CDR3 region: CASSLQRTLSKQYF. The DNA of the CDR3 is TGTGCCAGCAGCCTTCAGCGGACTCTGAGCAAGCAGTACTTC.

V usage is TRBV11-3 and J usage is TRBJ2-2; maybe TRBD2 (7 bases). Trimming left V 4 bases short and J 4 bases short, with 16 bases between. The CDR3 has 16 residues. Germline V gene lookup returns CDR1 SGHNT and CDR2 YENEEA. DNA for the CDR3: TGTGCCAGCAGCTCGCGCGGGGGCACGGGCACCGGGGAGCTGTTTTTT. Protein: CASSSRGGTGTGELFF.

The chain links TRBV6-5 to TRBJ2-5, with D possibly being TRBD2 (6 bases). Germline-derived CDR1 and CDR2 are MNHEY and SVGAGI. Trimming cost V 2 bases and J 2 bases, with 12 bases left between them. The CDR3 has 15 residues. The CDR3 DNA follows: TGTGCCAGCAGTTACACGCGGGGCCCTCAAGAGACCCAGTACTTC. Its protein product is CASSYTRGPQETQYF.

This chain connects TRBV5-1 to TRBJ2-7; 10 bases agree with TRBD2. The CDR3 has 16 residues. The germline V gene encodes CDR1 SGHRS and CDR2 YFSETQ. V was pared by 1 base and J by 3 bases, with 7 bases of the junction left unmatched. CDR3 protein: CASSLTELAGVYEQYF. Written as DNA, the CDR3 is TGCGCCAGCAGCTTGACTGAGCTAGCGGGAGTCTACGAGCAGTACTTC.

V and J are TRBV5-4 and TRBJ2-7; D is unresolved. V dropped 1 base and J dropped 2 bases, with 13 bases sitting between them. The germline V gene has CDR1 SGHNT and CDR2 YYREEE (reference sequence). CDR3 length equals 15 residues. CDR3 amino acids: CASSLPMTGAYEQYF. The CDR3 coding sequence is TGTGCCAGCAGCTTGCCTATGACCGGAGCCTACGAGCAGTACTTC. Combining the CDR3 with reference TRBV5-4 and TRBJ2-7 gives the whole variable domain ETGVTQSPTHLIKTRGQQVTLRCSSQSGHNTVSWYQQALGQGPQFIFQYYREEENGRGNFPPRFSGLQFPNYSSELNVNALELDDSALYLCASSLPMTGAYEQYFGPGTRLTVT.

For the CDR3, the DNA is TGTGCCAGTAGACCGGGACAGGGGAGTGAAAAACTGTTTTTT. Its protein is CASRPGQGSEKLFF. The chain is built from TRBV19 and TRBJ1-4; TRBD1 agrees at 10 bases. The CDR3 runs to 14 residues. V lost 6 bases to trimming and J lost 7 bases; unmatched junction nucleotides: 5. Germline CDR1 reads LNHDA; CDR2 reads SQIVND (reference sequence).

The V and J genes are TRBV7-6 and TRBJ2-3; 9 nucleotides line up with TRBD2. The CDR3 covers 17 residues. Germline CDR1 and CDR2: SGHVS and FNYEAQ. The ends lost 3 bases at V and 0 bases at J; junction bases unmatched: 7. This CDR3 reads CASSLPGTSSSTDTQYF. The DNA of the CDR3 is TGTGCCAGCAGCTTGCCGGGGACTAGCAGTAGCACAGATACGCAGTATTTT.

This clone was found once. This chain links TRBV29-1 with TRBJ1-2, with TRBD1 as a possible D gene (5 bases). The CDR3 spans 11 residues. Per germline, CDR1 SQVTM and CDR2 ANQGSEA. Trimming took 5 bases from V and 5 from J, leaving 9 bases between them. CDR3 loop: CSVLGTYGYTF. CDR3 nucleotides: TGCAGCGTTTTAGGGACGTATGGCTACACCTTC.

CDR3 sequence reads: CASSLSQRDGYTF. Written as DNA, the CDR3 is TGTGCCAGCAGTTTAAGCCAGCGGGATGGCTACACCTTC. The gene calls are TRBV12-3 or TRBV12-4 and TRBJ1-2; no definite D call. CDR3 length equals 13 residues. V dropped 2 bases and J dropped 6 bases, with 10 bases sitting between them.

This chain links TRBV24-1 with TRBJ1-6; tentative D call: TRBD1 (5 bases). The ends were cut back, 3 bases at V and 7 bases at J, with 6 bases in the middle. This CDR3 has 13 residues. From germline, CDR1 is KGHDR and CDR2 SFDVKD. This CDR3 reads CATSDKGNSPLHF. Here the CDR3 DNA reads TGTGCCACCAGTGATAAGGGGAATTCACCCCTCCACTTT.

This clone appeared once. The rearrangement links TRBV3-1 (or the pseudogene TRBV3-2) to TRBJ1-5; TRBD1 might be the D (5 bases). CDR3 length: 14 amino acids. The V end was cut by 2 bases, the J end by 6 bases, with 11 bases between. The germline CDR1 and CDR2 sequences are LGHDT and YNNKEL (reference sequence). CDR3 protein: CASSQNQGFQPQHF. The DNA for the CDR3 is TGTGCCAGCAGCCAAAACCAGGGATTTCAGCCCCAGCATTTT.

Written as DNA, the CDR3 is TGTGCCAGCATCAGGACAGGCCAAGCAACTAATGAAAAACTGTTTTTT. It codes for CASIRTGQATNEKLFF. The J gene is TRBJ1-4, the V gene TRBV21-1; the table's D call, TRBD1, was not checked against the DNA. TRBV21-1 is a pseudogene locus. This CDR3 is 16 amino acids long.

This sequence joins TRBV27 and TRBJ1-6; weak D call: TRBD1 (5 bases). The CDR3 is 14 residues long. V was shortened by 8 bases and J by 10 bases, with 18 bases between the two germline ends. The germline CDR1 and CDR2 sequences are MNHEY and SMNVEV (reference sequence). CDR3 DNA sequence: TGTGCCAGCCACCTCACGGGGGTCGGGTCACCCCTCCACTTT. Translated, it gives CASHLTGVGSPLHF.

The chain joins TRBV7-6 to TRBJ1-1; D gene unclear. There are 15 residues in the CDR3. Germline CDR1 and CDR2: SGHVS and FNYEAQ. The V end lost 1 base, the J end lost 1 base, and 10 bases lay between the germline ends. The DNA for the CDR3 is TGTGCCAGCAGCTTAGGGCAGGCCCAGAACACTGAAGCTTTCTTT. As protein: CASSLGQAQNTEAFF.

The chain links TRBV10-3 to TRBJ1-5; a possible D gene is TRBD1 (6 bases). Germline V gene lookup returns CDR1 ENHRY and CDR2 SYGVKD. Trimming stripped 0 bases from V and 3 bases from J, with 9 bases between. This CDR3 comprises 15 residues. The CDR3 region has the DNA TGTGCCATCAGTGAGTCGGAGGGGGTCAATCAGCCCCAGCATTTT. Its translation is CAISESEGVNQPQHF.

J is TRBJ1-1 and V is TRBV27; the D gene is possibly TRBD1 (5 bases). Between the trimmed V and J ends, which lost 3 bases and 2 bases, there was a span of 13 bases. From germline, CDR1 is MNHEY and CDR2 SMNVEV (reference sequence). The CDR3 consists of 15 residues. In DNA, the CDR3 is TGTGCCAGCAGTTTCGGGCTGAGGGGTAACACTGAAGCTTTCTTT. The encoded protein is CASSFGLRGNTEAFF.

The table lists this clone with a count of one. This chain's CDR3 is CSVGSPNEVEQYF. In DNA, the CDR3 is TGCAGCGTTGGGTCCCCTAATGAGGTCGAGCAGTACTTC. V gene TRBV29-1 combines with J gene TRBJ2-7; D unresolved. In germline, CDR1 is SQVTM, CDR2 ANQGSEA. The CDR3 is made up of 13 amino acids. The ends were cut back, 4 bases at V and 6 bases at J, with 16 bases in the middle.

The gene calls are TRBV10-3 and TRBJ1-2, with 7 bases matching TRBD1. CDR3 size: 16 residues. From germline, CDR1 is ENHRY and CDR2 SYGVKD. J gave up 2 bases and V 2 bases, and 8 bases lay outside the gene matches. The CDR3 DNA sequence: TGTGCCATCAGTGAGCAACAGGGGCTCTCCAACTATGGCTACACCTTC. Translation gives CAISEQQGLSNYGYTF.

The chain recombines TRBV18 with TRBJ1-6, with a tentative D call TRBD1 (5 bases). Germline CDR1 KGHSH, CDR2 LQKENI. This CDR3 has 15 amino acids. V was pared by 6 bases and J by 5 bases, with 14 bases between. CDR3 protein: CASSLGTGNNSPLHF. Here the CDR3 DNA reads TGTGCCAGCTCCCTTGGGACGGGGAATAATTCACCCCTCCACTTT.

The rearrangement joins TRBV2 to TRBJ2-6, with D maybe TRBD2 (8 bases). The CDR3 contains 18 residues. The germline CDR1 and CDR2 sequences are SNHLY and FYNNEI. The germline V and J ends were trimmed by 8 bases and 1 base, with 21 bases remaining between them. For the CDR3, the DNA is TGTGCCAGCCGGGAGGGTAAGGGGGCGTTATCTGGGGCCAACGTCCTGACTTTC. Translation: CASREGKGALSGANVLTF.

The chain links TRBV5-6 to TRBJ2-7; D may match TRBD1 or TRBD2 (5 bases each). The germline CDR1 and CDR2 sequences are SGHDT and YYEEEE. V was clipped by 4 bases and J by 4 bases, with 18 bases between them. This CDR3 contains 15 residues. The chain's CDR3 is CASSLPGRMKYEQYF. The CDR3 DNA sequence: TGTGCCAGCAGCCTGCCGGGACGGATGAAGTACGAGCAGTACTTC. The variable domain in full, with the rest retrieved from reference TRBV5-6 and TRBJ2-7, is DAGVTQSPTHLIKTRGQQVTLRCSPKSGHDTVSWYQQALGQGPQFIFQYYEEEERQRGNFPDRFSGHQFPNYSSELNVNALLLGDSALYLCASSLPGRMKYEQYFGPGTRLTVT.